The rows below give T cell receptor beta chains drawn from one sample of a study of cytomegalovirus exposure and HLA in healthy donors. Sequencing used immunoSEQ multiplex PCR; TCRdb keeps in-frame clones, though not all of them. In the table there are about 120,000 clones, about 76% of which are singletons. The sequenced sample consisted of PBMCs. The receptor set was obtained from a woman under 40 in good health and CMV-seronegative. CDR3s include the opening cysteine and the closing phenylalanine or tryptophan. A D gene is named only where the DNA matches it firmly. Size tells how often a clone was seen (once, few, many) or the class of an expanded clone, and some rows leave it out.

.,TRBJ2-3,TRBD2,18,TRBV5-6,CASSLVLAGGSSTDTQYF,TGTGCCAGCAGCTTGGTTCTAGCGGGAGGCTCTAGCACAGATACGCAGTATTTT
.,TRBJ2-1,TRBD2,14,TRBV19,CASSIVAGQNEQFF,TGTGCCAGTAGTATAGTAGCGGGACAAAATGAGCAGTTCTTC
.,TRBJ1-1,TRBD1,13,TRBV6-1,CASMDRLNTEAFF,TGTGCCAGCATGGACAGGTTGAACACTGAAGCTTTCTTT
.,TRBJ2-7,TRBD2,15,TRBV18,CASSLGTSGSYEQYF,TGTGCCAGCTCACTCGGGACTAGCGGGAGCTACGAGCAGTACTTC
once,TRBJ2-7,.,13,TRBV30,CAWSVGDTYEQYF,TGTGCCTGGAGTGTAGGGGATACCTACGAGCAGTACTTC
.,TRBJ1-3,TRBD1,16,TRBV25-1,CASSGVKGASGNTIYF,TGTGCCAGCAGCGGTGTTAAGGGGGCGTCTGGAAACACCATATATTTT
once,TRBJ2-5,TRBD1,16,TRBV27,CASSPTTGGGQETQYF,TGTGCCAGCAGTCCAACGACAGGGGGTGGACAAGAGACCCAGTACTTC
.,TRBJ1-5,.,15,TRBV4-3,CASSPGGWSNQPQHF,TGCGCCAGCAGCCCGGGGGGGTGGTCCAATCAGCCCCAGCATTTT
few,TRBJ1-1,.,16,TRBV4-3,CASSQTSGGRNTEAFF,TGCGCCAGCAGCCAAACCTCGGGGGGGCGAAACACTGAAGCTTTCTTT
.,TRBJ2-1,.,13,TRBV9,CASSVEGVGEQFF,TGTGCCAGCAGCGTAGAAGGGGTAGGTGAGCAGTTCTTC
.,TRBJ2-1,TRBD2,18,TRBV7-6,CASSLAREEAGAPNEQFF,TGTGCCAGCAGCTTAGCGAGGGAGGAAGCGGGGGCCCCCAATGAGCAGTTCTTC
.,TRBJ2-1,TRBD2,16,TRBV27,CASSSATGTKVNEQFF,TGTGCCAGCAGTTCCGCCACCGGGACTAAAGTGAATGAGCAGTTCTTC
.,TRBJ2-1,TRBD2,17,TRBV11-3,CASSLGALAGLYNEQFF,TGTGCCAGCAGCTTAGGGGCACTAGCGGGACTTTACAATGAGCAGTTCTTC
.,TRBJ2-7,TRBD1,16,TRBV28,CASSPSGQGVSYEQYF,TGTGCCAGCAGTCCATCGGGACAGGGCGTCTCCTACGAGCAGTACTTC
once,TRBJ1-5,TRBD1,14,TRBV7-9,CATQGGFSNQPQHF,TGTGCCACTCAAGGGGGCTTTAGCAATCAGCCCCAGCATTTT
.,TRBJ2-7,.,11,TRBV11-2,CASSLAREQYF,TGTGCCAGCAGCTTAGCCCGCGAGCAGTACTTC
.,TRBJ2-7,TRBD1,13,TRBV5-1,CASRAGQGYEQYF,TGCGCCAGCAGGGCAGGACAGGGCTACGAGCAGTACTTC
once,TRBJ2-3,.,14,TRBV28,CASSDYRVSDTQYF,TGTGCCAGCAGTGACTACAGGGTCTCAGATACGCAGTATTTT
.,TRBJ2-2,TRBD2,14,TRBV2,CASRLRESSGELFF,TGTGCCAGCAGGTTGCGGGAGTCCTCCGGGGAGCTGTTTTTT
.,TRBJ1-4,TRBD1,15,TRBV7-9,CASSLDTGGREKLFF,TGTGCCAGCAGCTTAGATACAGGGGGACGGGAAAAACTGTTTTTT
few,TRBJ1-2,TRBD1,16,TRBV28,CASSRDREVVRYGYTF,TGTGCCAGCAGTAGGGACAGGGAGGTAGTTAGGTATGGCTACACCTTC
medium-sized,TRBJ2-3,.,10,TRBV19,CASEADTQYF,TGTGCCTCGGAGGCAGATACGCAGTATTTT
.,TRBJ1-3,.,16,TRBV7-2,CASSLATLKSGNTIYF,TGTGCCAGCAGCTTAGCTACGCTAAAATCTGGAAACACCATATATTTT
.,TRBJ2-7,TRBD1,14,TRBV19,CASSPDRASYEQYF,TGTGCCAGTAGTCCGGACAGGGCTTCCTACGAGCAGTACTTC
.,TRBJ2-3,TRBD2,16,TRBV5-4,CASSSPRGRATDTQYF,TGTGCCAGCAGCTCCCCCCGCGGGAGGGCCACAGATACGCAGTATTTT
.,TRBJ1-1,TRBD1,14,TRBV19,CASHDPGQGSEAFF,TGTGCCAGTCATGACCCGGGACAGGGTTCTGAAGCTTTCTTT
.,TRBJ2-2,TRBD2,19,TRBV12-5,CASGFLGAGGTSDTGELFF,TGTGCTAGTGGTTTCCTTGGAGCGGGAGGAACCTCGGACACCGGGGAGCTGTTTTTT
.,TRBJ2-7,TRBD1,13,TRBV5-4,CASSFTGVDEQYF,TGTGCCAGCAGCTTCACAGGGGTTGACGAGCAGTACTTC
few,TRBJ1-1,.,17,TRBV7-3,CASSLSSLQGHGGEAFF,TGTGCCAGCAGCTTATCATCACTTCAGGGGCATGGCGGTGAAGCTTTCTTT
.,TRBJ2-7,TRBD1,14,TRBV7-9,CASEPGGIFYEQYF,TGTGCCAGCGAGCCAGGGGGCATTTTTTACGAGCAGTACTTC
.,TRBJ2-1,.,14,TRBV7-8,CASSSITGHNEQFF,TGTGCCAGCAGCTCGATTACAGGGCACAATGAGCAGTTCTTC
.,TRBJ2-1,TRBD2,15,TRBV7-2,CASSSGLVGGNEQFF,TGTGCCAGCAGCTCCGGACTAGTAGGAGGCAATGAGCAGTTCTTC
.,TRBJ2-7,TRBD1,13,TRBV6-1,CASSQDRGYEQYF,TGTGCCAGCAGTCAGGACAGGGGCTACGAGCAGTACTTC
.,TRBJ2-7,.,15,TRBV27,CASSLAGLNLYEQYF,TGTGCCAGCAGTTTAGCGGGACTCAACCTCTACGAGCAGTACTTC
.,TRBJ2-5,TRBD1,12,TRBV7-8,CASSTGGETQYF,TGTGCCAGTTCGACAGGGGGCGAGACCCAGTACTTC
.,TRBJ2-7,TRBD1,14,TRBV10-1,CASSADRDGYEQYF,TGCGCCAGCAGTGCTGACAGGGACGGCTACGAGCAGTACTTC
.,TRBJ2-6,.,16,TRBV30,CAWSVLGVAGANVLTF,TGTGCCTGGAGTGTACTAGGAGTAGCTGGGGCCAACGTCCTGACTTTC
once,TRBJ2-3,TRBD1,14,TRBV28,CASSQGANTDTQYF,TGTGCCAGCAGTCAGGGGGCTAACACAGATACGCAGTATTTT
.,TRBJ2-7,.,13,TRBV11-1,CASSPGQSYEQYF,TGTGCCAGCAGCCCCGGACAGAGCTACGAGCAGTACTTC
.,TRBJ1-1,TRBD1,16,TRBV7-2,CASSPRQGGLNTEAFF,TGTGCCAGCAGCCCTAGACAGGGGGGATTGAACACTGAAGCTTTCTTT
.,TRBJ2-7,TRBD1,14,TRBV27,CASATGGKTYEQYF,TGTGCCAGCGCGACAGGGGGCAAAACCTACGAGCAGTACTTC
.,TRBJ2-3,.,15,TRBV5-1,CASSFRDGGLDTQYF,TGCGCCAGCAGCTTCCGGGACGGGGGTCTGGATACGCAGTATTTT
.,TRBJ1-2,.,14,TRBV19,CASSIPERNYGYTF,TGTGCCAGTAGTATTCCCGAGCGTAACTATGGCTACACCTTC
.,TRBJ1-2,TRBD1,15,TRBV29-1,CSAHPQGAPVGGYTF,TGCAGCGCGCACCCACAGGGGGCGCCCGTAGGAGGCTACACCTTC
.,TRBJ2-7,.,13,TRBV4-1,CASSQGGRYEQYF,TGCGCCAGCAGCCAGGGGGGTAGGTACGAGCAGTACTTC
once,TRBJ1-3,TRBD1,16,TRBV7-8,CASSPRTGLAGNTIYF,TGTGCCAGCAGCCCCCGGACAGGACTCGCTGGAAACACCATATATTTT